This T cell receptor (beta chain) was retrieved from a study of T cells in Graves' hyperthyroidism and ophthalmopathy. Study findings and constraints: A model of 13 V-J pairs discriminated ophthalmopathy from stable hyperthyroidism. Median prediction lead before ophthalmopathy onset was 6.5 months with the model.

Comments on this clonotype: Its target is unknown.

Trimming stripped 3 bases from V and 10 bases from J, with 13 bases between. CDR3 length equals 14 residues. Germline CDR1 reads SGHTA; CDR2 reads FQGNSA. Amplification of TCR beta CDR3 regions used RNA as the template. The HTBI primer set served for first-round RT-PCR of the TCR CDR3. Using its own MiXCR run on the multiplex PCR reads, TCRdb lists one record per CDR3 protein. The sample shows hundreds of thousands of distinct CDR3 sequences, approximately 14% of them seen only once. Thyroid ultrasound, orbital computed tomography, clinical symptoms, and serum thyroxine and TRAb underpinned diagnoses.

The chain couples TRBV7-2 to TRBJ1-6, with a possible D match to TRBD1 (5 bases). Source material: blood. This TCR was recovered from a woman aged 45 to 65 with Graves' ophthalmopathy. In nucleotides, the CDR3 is TGTGCCAGCAGCTTTGGCCAGGGATCCTCACCCCTCCACTTT. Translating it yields CASSFGQGSSPLHF.